Reported below is one T cell receptor beta chain. The antigen is unknown. The sample is drawn from a study of T cells expressing NK-cell markers. Study overall: Sorted CD3+CD56+NKG2C+, CD3+CD56+NKG2C- and CD3+CD56-NKG2C+ T cells supplied TCR beta repertoires. The study sequenced eight donors, seven HCMV-seropositive and one seronegative. Regarding the study as a whole: Whether expanded NKG2C+ T cell clones were HCMV specific stayed uncertain. There were a handful of donors in whom these clonotypes also led the CD3+CD56-NKG2C+ fraction.

TCRdb reworked the 5' RACE reads into one entry per CDR3 protein, no DNA. Its clone listing holds around 550,000 distinct CDR3 sequences. The CDR3 runs to 13 residues. Germline CDR1 WNHNN, CDR2 SYGVQD (reference sequence). The genes are TRBV10-1 and TRBJ1-4; TCRdb's D call of TRBD1 is untestable without DNA. The sequence came from a man between 18 and 29 years old in good health. The sample taken for sequencing was blood T cells: a sorted CD56 or NKG2C T cell subset, CD4+ or CD8+ T cells, or bulk PBMC T cells (not recorded which). CDR3 in amino acids: CARGRGDYLRLFF.